Listed below are T cell receptor beta chains from one sample, sequenced in a study of blood T cells in healthy people across ages. In TCRdb, the 5' RACE reads were re-called with MiXCR into one record per CDR3 protein. The sample has around 1.1 million distinct CDR3 sequences; around two fifths are singletons. Sample: blood. These receptors were taken from a man younger than 35 in good health. CDR3s include the opening cysteine and the closing phenylalanine or tryptophan. The D gene is left open where the match is weak. Rows give clone size only sometimes, using once, few, many, or a class for an expanded clone.

d_call	v_call	clone_size	j_call	cdr3_aa	cdr3_nt
.	TRBV12-3/TRBV12-4	many	TRBJ1-4	CASSSRSTNEKLFF	TGTGCCAGCAGTTCGAGATCAACTAATGAAAAACTGTTTTTT
.	TRBV11-2	few	TRBJ2-5	CAGSLGVKGPRKTQYF	TGTGCCGGCAGCTTAGGGGTCAAGGGCCCGCGGAAGACCCAGTACTTC
.	TRBV6-2/TRBV6-3	.	TRBJ1-4	CASSSVGTNEKLFF	TGTGCCAGCAGCTCCGTTGGGACTAATGAAAAACTGTTTTTT
TRBD1	TRBV29-1	.	TRBJ1-1	CSGQQGAGNTEAFF	TGCAGCGGTCAACAGGGGGCGGGTAACACTGAAGCTTTCTTT
.	TRBV6-6	.	TRBJ1-6	CASSNRIGSPLHF	TGTGCCAGCAGCAACAGGATTGGGTCACCCCTCCACTTT
.	TRBV12-3/TRBV12-4	.	TRBJ1-5	CAIGVAGSNQPQHF	TGTGCCATCGGGGTAGCAGGGAGCAATCAGCCCCAGCATTTT
TRBD1	TRBV12-3/TRBV12-4	.	TRBJ1-1	CASSNLKDRGLNTEAFF	TGTGCCAGCAGCAACCTAAAGGACAGGGGACTGAACACTGAAGCTTTCTTT
.	TRBV6-2/TRBV6-3	.	TRBJ1-5	CASSYGESGQPQHF	TGTGCCAGCAGTTACGGGGAGTCAGGTCAGCCCCAGCATTTT
.	TRBV3-1	few	TRBJ2-1	CASSQEGATRSEQFF	TGTGCCAGCAGCCAAGAAGGGGCAACTCGGTCAGAGCAGTTCTTC
TRBD2	TRBV20-1	many	TRBJ2-3	CSARSLAGGVIDTQYF	TGCAGTGCTAGGAGTCTAGCGGGGGGGGTTATAGATACGCAGTATTTT
TRBD1	TRBV27	.	TRBJ1-2	CASWLPGQGDGYTF	TGTGCCAGCTGGCTACCGGGACAGGGTGATGGCTACACCTTC
.	TRBV3-1	once	TRBJ2-1	CANSQDRTAGNNEQFF	TGTGCCAACAGCCAAGATAGAACAGCAGGTAACAATGAGCAGTTCTTC
TRBD2	TRBV14	.	TRBJ2-1	CASSHRLGAFRGGYNEQFF	TGTGCCAGCAGCCATCGCTTAGGGGCGTTCCGCGGGGGATACAATGAGCAGTTCTTC
TRBD1	TRBV5-1	.	TRBJ2-1	CASSWTGRDEQFF	TGCGCCAGCAGCTGGACAGGGCGGGATGAGCAGTTCTTC
.	TRBV6-2/TRBV6-3	few	TRBJ2-7	CASSVSGRSYNEQYF	TGTGCCAGCAGTGTAAGCGGCCGCTCCTACAATGAGCAGTACTTC
.	TRBV20-1	.	TRBJ2-3	CSASRTGGGGTDTQYF	TGCAGTGCCTCCAGGACTGGGGGTGGTGGCACAGATACGCAGTATTTT
.	TRBV15	few	TRBJ2-3	CATSRDNPDTQYF	TGTGCCACCAGCAGAGATAACCCAGATACGCAGTATTTT
.	TRBV9	.	TRBJ1-2	CASSGDRFGYTF	TGTGCCAGCAGCGGTGACAGGTTTGGCTACACCTTC
.	TRBV6-5	.	TRBJ1-2	CASRAGAGYGYTF	TGTGCCAGCAGGGCCGGGGCAGGCTATGGCTACACCTTC
TRBD1	TRBV16	.	TRBJ1-1	CASSQSADREMEAFF	TGTGCCAGCAGCCAATCAGCGGACAGGGAGATGGAAGCTTTCTTT
.	TRBV4-1	.	TRBJ1-5	CASSQGSTLNQPQHF	TGCGCCAGCAGCCAAGGGTCAACCCTCAATCAGCCCCAGCATTTT
.	TRBV2	.	TRBJ2-3	CASIQPWGGLTDTQYF	TGTGCCAGCATCCAACCCTGGGGGGGCCTCACAGATACGCAGTATTTT
.	TRBV5-1	few	TRBJ1-1	CASSLAQGSSEAFF	TGCGCCAGCAGCTTGGCGCAGGGATCGTCTGAAGCTTTCTTT
.	TRBV20-1	many	TRBJ2-1	CSARATDGLDNEQFF	TGCAGTGCAAGAGCCACTGACGGGCTGGATAATGAGCAGTTCTTC
.	TRBV21-1	.	TRBJ2-4	CASSKVTSEGQGNIQYF	TGTGCCAGCAGCAAAGTGACCTCGGAGGGCCAGGGGAACATTCAGTACTTC
.	TRBV12-3/TRBV12-4	.	TRBJ2-7	CASRGRRSSYEQYF	TGTGCCAGCAGGGGACGACGGAGCTCCTACGAGCAGTACTTC
.	TRBV7-6	few	TRBJ1-4	CASSLVQGAYEKLFF	TGTGCCAGCAGCTTAGTGCAGGGTGCCTATGAAAAACTGTTTTTT
TRBD2	TRBV12-3/TRBV12-4	.	TRBJ2-7	CASSFGLAGQFSYEQYF	TGTGCCAGCAGTTTCGGACTAGCGGGACAGTTCTCCTACGAGCAGTACTTC
TRBD2	TRBV9	.	TRBJ2-5	CASSEGLVSLLGEQYF	TGTGCCAGCAGCGAGGGACTAGTAAGCCTTCTAGGGGAGCAGTACTTC
.	TRBV4-3	.	TRBJ1-4	CASSQDGGRREKLFF	TGCGCCAGCAGCCAAGACGGGGGCAGACGCGAAAAACTGTTTTTT
.	TRBV2	.	TRBJ1-1	CASSEGGARTTEAFF	TGTGCCAGCAGTGAAGGGGGGGCGAGGACGACTGAAGCTTTCTTT
.	TRBV27	.	TRBJ1-2	CASKQLVSNYGYTF	TGTGCCAGCAAACAGTTAGTTTCGAACTATGGCTACACCTTC
TRBD1	TRBV11-2	.	TRBJ1-2	CASSPQGAANGYTF	TGTGCCAGCAGCCCCCAGGGGGCCGCTAATGGCTACACCTTC
.	TRBV6-1	few	TRBJ2-4	CASSPRNGQAINIQYF	TGTGCCAGCAGTCCAAGAAATGGCCAGGCAATAAACATTCAGTACTTC
TRBD2	TRBV12-3/TRBV12-4	.	TRBJ2-3	CASRKLAGAPTDTQYF	TGTGCCAGCAGAAAACTAGCGGGGGCGCCCACAGATACGCAGTATTTT
.	TRBV4-3	few	TRBJ1-2	CASSQEAGWGYGYTF	TGCGCCAGCAGCCAAGAAGCTGGTTGGGGCTATGGCTACACCTTC
.	TRBV28	.	TRBJ2-5	CASSSPGRRSVQETQYF	TGTGCCAGCAGTTCCCCGGGGCGCAGGAGTGTACAAGAGACCCAGTACTTC
.	TRBV20-1	.	TRBJ2-3	CSASGRLSTDTQYF	TGCAGTGCTAGTGGCCGACTATCCACAGATACGCAGTATTTT
.	TRBV9	.	TRBJ2-5	CASSVAAGIDEQYF	TGTGCCAGCAGCGTAGCTGCCGGGATCGATGAGCAGTACTTC
.	TRBV15	.	TRBJ1-1	CATSRDRSAIGSAEAFF	TGTGCCACCAGCAGAGATCGGAGTGCTATCGGGAGCGCTGAAGCTTTCTTT
.	TRBV20-1	.	TRBJ1-1	CSAVATLREAFF	TGCAGTGCTGTCGCGACCCTCCGTGAAGCTTTCTTT
.	TRBV18	.	TRBJ2-2	CASSPGRLPTNTGELFF	TGTGCCAGCTCACCAGGCAGGTTGCCGACTAACACCGGGGAGCTGTTTTTT
.	TRBV27	.	TRBJ1-2	CASSFAGQYGYTF	TGTGCCAGCAGTTTCGCCGGACAGTATGGCTACACCTTC
.	TRBV4-3	.	TRBJ1-1	CASSVRLGMNTEAFF	TGCGCCAGCAGCGTAAGACTCGGGATGAACACTGAAGCTTTCTTT
TRBD1	TRBV7-9	few	TRBJ1-1	CASSSTGDDTEAFF	TGTGCCAGCAGCTCAACAGGGGACGACACTGAAGCTTTCTTT
TRBD1	TRBV5-6	few	TRBJ1-1	CASSGITGGRTEAFF	TGTGCCAGCAGCGGCATTACAGGGGGTCGCACTGAAGCTTTCTTT